The T cell receptor (beta chain) under discussion was sequenced for a study of CD8 T cells in ankylosing spondylitis. This clonotype was seen more than once but under ten times. A single record per CDR3 protein comes from TCRdb applying MiXCR to the 5' RACE reads. Of about 340,000 distinct CDR3 sequences listed, about 15% are singletons. There are 13 residues in the CDR3. Germline loops: CDR1 ENHRY, CDR2 SYGVKD. V lost 2 bases and J lost 3, with 8 bases in between. The chain combines TRBV10-3 with TRBJ2-7; D perhaps matches TRBD1 (5 bases). This clonotype was obtained from a male donor with ankylosing spondylitis or in good health (not recorded which). The material sequenced was blood, either unsorted or a sorted T cell fraction (not recorded which). DNA for the CDR3: TGTGCCATCAGTGAGGGCAGGGACTACGAGCAGTACTTC. Amino acids: CAISEGRDYEQYF.